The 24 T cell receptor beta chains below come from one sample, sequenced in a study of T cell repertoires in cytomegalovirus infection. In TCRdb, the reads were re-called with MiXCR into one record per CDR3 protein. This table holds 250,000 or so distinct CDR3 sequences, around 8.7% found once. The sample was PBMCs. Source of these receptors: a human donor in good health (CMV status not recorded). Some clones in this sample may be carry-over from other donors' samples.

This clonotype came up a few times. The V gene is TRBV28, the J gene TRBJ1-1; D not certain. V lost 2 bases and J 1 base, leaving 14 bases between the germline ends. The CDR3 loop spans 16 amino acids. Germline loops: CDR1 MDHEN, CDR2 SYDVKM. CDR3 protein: CASSLVSGWTNTEAFF. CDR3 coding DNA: TGTGCCAGCAGTTTAGTTTCCGGGTGGACGAACACTGAAGCTTTCTTT.

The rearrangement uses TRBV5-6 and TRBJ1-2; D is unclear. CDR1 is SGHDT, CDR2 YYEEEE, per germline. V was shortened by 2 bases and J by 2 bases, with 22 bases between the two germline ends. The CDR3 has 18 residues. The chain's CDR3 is CASSLGMAGEAFNYGYTF. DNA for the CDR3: TGTGCCAGCAGCTTAGGCATGGCAGGAGAAGCGTTCAACTATGGCTACACCTTC.

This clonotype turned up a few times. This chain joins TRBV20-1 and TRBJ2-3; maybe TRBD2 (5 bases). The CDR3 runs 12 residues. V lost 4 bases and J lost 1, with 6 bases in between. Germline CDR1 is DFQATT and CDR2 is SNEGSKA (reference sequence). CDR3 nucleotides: TGCAGTGCTATGCGGGGCACAGATACGCAGTATTTT. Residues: CSAMRGTDTQYF.

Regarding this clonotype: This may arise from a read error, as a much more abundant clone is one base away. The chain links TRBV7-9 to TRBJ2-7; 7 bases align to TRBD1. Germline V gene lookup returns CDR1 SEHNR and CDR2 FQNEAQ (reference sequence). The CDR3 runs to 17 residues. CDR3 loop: CASSLQTGTESSCEQYF. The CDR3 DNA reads TGTGCCAGCAGCTTACAAACCGGGACAGAAAGCTCCTGCGAGCAGTACTTC.

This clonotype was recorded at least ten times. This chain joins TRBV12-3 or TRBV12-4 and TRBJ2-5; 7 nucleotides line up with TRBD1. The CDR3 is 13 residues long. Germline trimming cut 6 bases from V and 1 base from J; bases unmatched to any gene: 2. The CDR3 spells CASRRDSQETQYF. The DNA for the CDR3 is TGTGCCAGCAGGAGGGACAGCCAAGAGACCCAGTACTTC.

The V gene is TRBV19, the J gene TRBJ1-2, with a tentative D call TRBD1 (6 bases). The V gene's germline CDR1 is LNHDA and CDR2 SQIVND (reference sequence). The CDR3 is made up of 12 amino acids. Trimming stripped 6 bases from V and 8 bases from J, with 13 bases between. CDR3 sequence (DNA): TGTGCCAGTAGAGGGGGGCAGCGAGGCTACACCTTC. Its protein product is CASRGGQRGYTF.

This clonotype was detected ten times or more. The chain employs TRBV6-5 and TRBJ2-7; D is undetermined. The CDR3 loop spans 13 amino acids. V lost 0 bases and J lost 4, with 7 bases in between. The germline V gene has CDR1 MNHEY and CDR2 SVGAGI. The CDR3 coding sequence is TGTGCCAGCAGTTACTCCCCTAAGTACGAGCAGTACTTC. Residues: CASSYSPKYEQYF.

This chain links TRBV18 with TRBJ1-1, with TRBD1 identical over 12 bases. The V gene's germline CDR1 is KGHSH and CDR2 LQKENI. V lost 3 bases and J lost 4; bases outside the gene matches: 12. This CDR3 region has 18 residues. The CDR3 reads CASSPDPGTGGLGTEAFF. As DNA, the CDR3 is TGTGCCAGCTCACCTGACCCCGGGACAGGGGGCTTGGGCACTGAAGCTTTCTTT.

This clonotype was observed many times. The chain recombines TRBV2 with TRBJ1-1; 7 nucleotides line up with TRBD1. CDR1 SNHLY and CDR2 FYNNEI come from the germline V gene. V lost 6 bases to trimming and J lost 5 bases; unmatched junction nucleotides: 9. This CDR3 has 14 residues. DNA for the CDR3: TGTGCCAGCAGGCGCCGACAGGGCGGTACTGAAGCTTTCTTT. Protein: CASRRRQGGTEAFF.

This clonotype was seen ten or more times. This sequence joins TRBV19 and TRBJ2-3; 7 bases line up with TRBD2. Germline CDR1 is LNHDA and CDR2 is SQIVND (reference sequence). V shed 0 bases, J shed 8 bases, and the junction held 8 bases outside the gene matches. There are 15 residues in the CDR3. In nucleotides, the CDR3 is TGTGCCAGTAGTATAGATCTCCGGGACTACGTTACGCAGTATTTT. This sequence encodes CASSIDLRDYVTQYF.

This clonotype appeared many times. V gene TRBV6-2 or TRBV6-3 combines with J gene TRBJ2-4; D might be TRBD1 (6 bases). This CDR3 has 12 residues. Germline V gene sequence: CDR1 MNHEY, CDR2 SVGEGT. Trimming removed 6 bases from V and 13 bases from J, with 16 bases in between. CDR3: CASRGIGDKQYF. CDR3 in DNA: TGTGCCAGCAGGGGGATTGGGGACAAGCAGTACTTC.

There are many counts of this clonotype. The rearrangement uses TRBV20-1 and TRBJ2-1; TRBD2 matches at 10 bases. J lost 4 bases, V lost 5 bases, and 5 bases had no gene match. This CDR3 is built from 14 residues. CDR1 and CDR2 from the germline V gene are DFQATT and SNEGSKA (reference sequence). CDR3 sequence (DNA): TGCAGTGCTCGAGGACTAGCGGAGTACAATGAGCAGTTCTTC. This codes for CSARGLAEYNEQFF.

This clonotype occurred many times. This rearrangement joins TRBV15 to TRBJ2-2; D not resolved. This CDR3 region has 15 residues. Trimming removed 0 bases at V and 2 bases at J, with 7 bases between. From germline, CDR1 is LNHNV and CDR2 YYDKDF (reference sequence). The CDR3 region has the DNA TGTGCCACCAGCAGAGACTACCCCAACACCGGGGAGCTGTTTTTT. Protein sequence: CATSRDYPNTGELFF.

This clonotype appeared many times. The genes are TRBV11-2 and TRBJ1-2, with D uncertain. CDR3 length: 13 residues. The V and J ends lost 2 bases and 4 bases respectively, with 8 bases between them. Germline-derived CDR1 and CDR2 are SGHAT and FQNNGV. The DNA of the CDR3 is TGTGCCAGCAGCTTAAATGTGGGCTATGGCTACACCTTC. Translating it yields CASSLNVGYGYTF.

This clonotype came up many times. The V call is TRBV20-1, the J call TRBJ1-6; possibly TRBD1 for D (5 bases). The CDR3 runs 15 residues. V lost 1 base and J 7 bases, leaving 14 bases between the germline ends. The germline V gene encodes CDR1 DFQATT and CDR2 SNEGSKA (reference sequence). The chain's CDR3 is CSARAPPGRNSPLHF. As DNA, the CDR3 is TGCAGTGCTAGAGCTCCTCCGGGGCGGAATTCACCCCTCCACTTT.

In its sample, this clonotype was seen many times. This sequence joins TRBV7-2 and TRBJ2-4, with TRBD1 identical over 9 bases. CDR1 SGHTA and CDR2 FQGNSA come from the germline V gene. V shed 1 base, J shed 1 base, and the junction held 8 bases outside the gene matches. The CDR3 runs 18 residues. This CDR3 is CASSLVGTGSVAKNIQYF. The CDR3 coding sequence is TGTGCCAGCAGCTTAGTCGGGACAGGGTCCGTGGCCAAAAACATTCAGTACTTC.

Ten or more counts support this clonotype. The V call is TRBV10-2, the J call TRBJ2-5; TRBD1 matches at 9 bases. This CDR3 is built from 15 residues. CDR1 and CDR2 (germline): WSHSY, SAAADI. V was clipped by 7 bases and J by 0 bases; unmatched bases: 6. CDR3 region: CASTLTGGYQETQYF. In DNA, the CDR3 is TGCGCCAGCACGTTGACAGGGGGGTACCAAGAGACCCAGTACTTC.

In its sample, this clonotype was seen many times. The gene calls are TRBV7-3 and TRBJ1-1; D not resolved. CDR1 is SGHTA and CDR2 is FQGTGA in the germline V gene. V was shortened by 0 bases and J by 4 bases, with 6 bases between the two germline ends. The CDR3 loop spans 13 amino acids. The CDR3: CASSLTTGTEAFF. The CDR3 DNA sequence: TGTGCCAGCAGCTTAACAACGGGCACTGAAGCTTTCTTT.

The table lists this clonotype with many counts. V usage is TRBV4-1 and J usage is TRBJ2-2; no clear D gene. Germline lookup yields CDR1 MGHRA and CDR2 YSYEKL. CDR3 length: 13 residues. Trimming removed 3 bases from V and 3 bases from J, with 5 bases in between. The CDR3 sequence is CASSQADTGELFF. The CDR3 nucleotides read TGCGCCAGCAGCCAGGCAGACACCGGGGAGCTGTTTTTT.

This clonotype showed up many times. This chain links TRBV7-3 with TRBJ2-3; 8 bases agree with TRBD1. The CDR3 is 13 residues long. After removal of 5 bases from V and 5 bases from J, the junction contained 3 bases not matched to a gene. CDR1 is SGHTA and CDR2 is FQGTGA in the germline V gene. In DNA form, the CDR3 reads TGTGCCAGCAGCCCAGGGGGCAAAGATACGCAGTATTTT. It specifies CASSPGGKDTQYF.

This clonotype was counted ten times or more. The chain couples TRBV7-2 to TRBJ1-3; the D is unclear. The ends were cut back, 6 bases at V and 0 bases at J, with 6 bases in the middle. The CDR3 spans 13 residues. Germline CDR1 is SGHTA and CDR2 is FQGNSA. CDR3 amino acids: CASSLDSGNTIYF. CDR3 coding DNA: TGTGCCAGCAGTCTTGACTCTGGAAACACCATATATTTT.

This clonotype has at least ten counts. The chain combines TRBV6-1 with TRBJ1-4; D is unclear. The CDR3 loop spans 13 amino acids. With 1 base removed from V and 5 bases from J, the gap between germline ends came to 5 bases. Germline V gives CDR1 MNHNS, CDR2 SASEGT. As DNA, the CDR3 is TGTGCCAGCAGTGAAGTCAGAAATGAAAAACTGTTTTTT. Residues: CASSEVRNEKLFF.

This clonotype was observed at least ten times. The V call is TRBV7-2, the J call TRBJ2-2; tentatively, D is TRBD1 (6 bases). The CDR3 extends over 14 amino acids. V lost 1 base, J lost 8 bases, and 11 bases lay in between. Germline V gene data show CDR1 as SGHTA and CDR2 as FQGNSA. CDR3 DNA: TGTGCCAGCAGCTTAGATAGGGGGATGGGGGAGCTGTTTTTT. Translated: CASSLDRGMGELFF.

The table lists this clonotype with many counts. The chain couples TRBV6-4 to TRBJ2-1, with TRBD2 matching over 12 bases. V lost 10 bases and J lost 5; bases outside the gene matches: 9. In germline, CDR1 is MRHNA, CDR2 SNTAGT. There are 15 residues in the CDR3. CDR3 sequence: CATSSSGGAHNEQFF. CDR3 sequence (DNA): TGTGCCACTTCTTCTAGCGGGGGGGCACACAATGAGCAGTTCTTC.